The rows below give T cell receptor beta chains drawn from one sample of a study of blood T cell repertoires in COVID-19. TCRdb's copy holds only in-frame clones and misses some; the assay was immunoSEQ multiplex PCR. Counted here are about 170,000 clones, about 83% occurring once; the ten biggest clones make up approximately 18%. The sample consisted of peripheral blood. The receptors here all came from a woman aged 70-85 years who had recovered from COVID-19. Each CDR3 is given with its conserved first and last residue. A D gene is named only where the DNA matches it firmly. Only some rows state a clone size, as once, few, many or a class for expanded clones.

TGTGCCAGCAGTGACTGGGACAGGGGCGTTGCCGGGGAGCTGTTTTTT | CASSDWDRGVAGELFF | . | TRBJ2-2 | TRBD1 | TRBV6-4
TGCGCCAGCAGCTTTGAGGAGAACACTGAAGCTTTCTTT | CASSFEENTEAFF | . | TRBJ1-1 | . | TRBV5-1
TGTGCCAGCAGCCCGGCGGCGGGGGTTGAGACCCAGTACTTC | CASSPAAGVETQYF | few | TRBJ2-5 | TRBD2 | TRBV5-4
TGTGCCAGCACCGGGACTAGCGGGAGGGCCGGGTACAATGAGCAGTTCTTC | CASTGTSGRAGYNEQFF | . | TRBJ2-1 | TRBD2 | TRBV28
TGTGCCAGCAGCAGGGAGGTGCCCGAGTGGGTGTTCTCTGGAAACACCATATATTTT | CASSREVPEWVFSGNTIYF | once | TRBJ1-3 | . | TRBV21-1
TGTGCCACCAGCAGAGATGAAGCCGGGGGGGTTTCTTACTATGGCTACACCTTC | CATSRDEAGGVSYYGYTF | once | TRBJ1-2 | . | TRBV15
TGTGCCAGCAGTTGGGGACTTGGCGACTATGGCTACACCTTC | CASSWGLGDYGYTF | . | TRBJ1-2 | . | TRBV28
TGTGCCAGCTCAGCAGTGTACACTGAAGCTTTCTTT | CASSAVYTEAFF | . | TRBJ1-1 | . | TRBV18
TGTGCCAGCAGCTTGACAGGGGGTTCGGCAGATACGCAGTATTTT | CASSLTGGSADTQYF | . | TRBJ2-3 | TRBD1 | TRBV7-2
TGTGCCAGCAACCGGACTAGCGCTCCGGGCGAGCAGTACTTC | CASNRTSAPGEQYF | . | TRBJ2-7 | TRBD2 | TRBV7-2
TGTGCCACCCGGGCGGGACCCTACAATGAGCAGTTCTTC | CATRAGPYNEQFF | . | TRBJ2-1 | . | TRBV2
TGTGCCAGCAGCTTACTAGCGGGAGTCTACAATGAGCAGTTCTTC | CASSLLAGVYNEQFF | . | TRBJ2-1 | TRBD2 | TRBV7-3
TGTGCCAGTAGTTACCGGGAGATAACCGGGGAGCTGTTTTTT | CASSYREITGELFF | . | TRBJ2-2 | . | TRBV19
TGTGCCAGCAGTTTATCCGCGGGCAACACTGAAGCTTTCTTT | CASSLSAGNTEAFF | . | TRBJ1-1 | . | TRBV28
TGTGCCTGGGGAGCAGAGACGAACACCGGGGAGCTGTTTTTT | CAWGAETNTGELFF | . | TRBJ2-2 | . | TRBV5-4
TGTGCCAGCAGCCAAGGAGCTAACTATGGCTACACCTTC | CASSQGANYGYTF | . | TRBJ1-2 | . | TRBV14
TGTGCCAGTAGTATACGGAACACTGAAGCTTTCTTT | CASSIRNTEAFF | . | TRBJ1-1 | . | TRBV19
TGTGCCAGTAGACCGGGCGGGGCTAACTATGGCTACACCTTC | CASRPGGANYGYTF | . | TRBJ1-2 | . | TRBV19